Each of the 19 T cell receptor beta chains below was sequenced from the same sample in a study of cytomegalovirus exposure and HLA in healthy donors. PCR employed 60 Vbeta and 13 Jbeta primers. Profiling relied on immunoSEQ multiplex PCR, and the TCRdb table lists in-frame clones only, not all of them. This table holds under 200,000 clones, about three quarters found once. Sequences were obtained from PBMCs. The receptors shown here come from a female donor in good health and CMV-seronegative.

In its sample, this clone was seen a few times. The rearrangement links TRBV7-3 to TRBJ2-2, with 13 bases lining up with TRBD2. J gave up 3 bases and V 3 bases, and 19 bases lay outside the gene matches. This CDR3 contains 22 residues. Germline assignment: CDR1 SGHTA and CDR2 FQGTGA. CDR3 nucleotides: TGTGCCAGCAGCTTCGAACTTTGGGTGTGTGGACTAGCGGGGGAGGACACCGGGGAGCTGTTTTTT. Translating it yields CASSFELWVCGLAGEDTGELFF.

On this clone itself: The same CDR3 is also encoded by other DNA sequences in this sample. This chain joins TRBV6-5 and TRBJ1-4; maybe TRBD1 (6 bases). Trimming removed 2 bases from V and 5 bases from J, with 12 bases in between. The CDR3 has 15 residues. The V gene's germline CDR1 is MNHEY and CDR2 SVGAGI. As DNA, the CDR3 is TGTGCCAGCAGTTACCGGGGGGCGATCAATGAAAAACTGTTTTTT. Translated: CASSYRGAINEKLFF.

This chain joins TRBV6-5 and TRBJ2-2; possible D gene TRBD2, 6 bases. The V and J ends lost 7 bases and 6 bases respectively, with 15 bases between them. This CDR3 is 14 amino acids long. CDR1 and CDR2 (germline): MNHEY, SVGAGI. The DNA of the CDR3 is TGTGCCAGCAACGTCGTAGGCGGGGCCGGGGAGCTGTTTTTT. Its protein is CASNVVGGAGELFF.

As to this clone: Here the CDR3 omits its conserved ending phenylalanine or tryptophan, so a read error is the likely source. The gene calls are TRBV28 and TRBJ1-2; perhaps TRBD1 as D (6 bases). The ends were cut back, 4 bases at V and 8 bases at J, with 11 bases in the middle. The CDR3 loop spans 12 amino acids. Germline V lookup: CDR1 MDHEN, CDR2 SYDVKM. In nucleotides, the CDR3 is TGTGCCAGCAGTTCCCAGGGGAGGGGCTACACCCTC. It codes for CASSSQGRGYTL.

The sample holds one count of this clone. V gene TRBV4-1 combines with J gene TRBJ1-1; TRBD1 matches at 7 bases. The CDR3 has 15 amino acids. Germline V CDR1 and CDR2: MGHRA, YSYEKL. J lost 1 base, V lost 2 bases, and 4 bases had no gene match. CDR3 DNA: TGCGCCAGCAGCCAACCGGGACAGAGGAACACTGAAGCTTTCTTT. It specifies CASSQPGQRNTEAFF.

The chain is built from TRBV7-3 and TRBJ2-1, with 7 bases that match TRBD2. The length of the CDR3 is 14 residues. Losses at the gene ends were 4 bases for V and 5 bases for J; bases not matched to a gene: 5. Germline lookup yields CDR1 SGHTA and CDR2 FQGTGA. The CDR3 region is CASSSAGLNNEQFF. The DNA for the CDR3 is TGTGCCAGCAGCTCAGCGGGGTTGAACAATGAGCAGTTCTTC.

This chain connects TRBV4-1 to TRBJ2-7, with 9 nucleotides matching TRBD2. The germline V gene has CDR1 MGHRA and CDR2 YSYEKL. V shed 2 bases and J 2 bases; nucleotides not matched to a gene: 7. The CDR3 sequence is 16 residues long. CDR3 sequence (DNA): TGCGCCAGCAGCCAACCGGGACTAGCAGGACCCTACGAGCAGTACTTC. Amino acids: CASSQPGLAGPYEQYF.

The V and J genes are TRBV4-3 and TRBJ2-7, with 11 bases aligning to TRBD1. Germline loops: CDR1 LGHNA, CDR2 YSLEER. V was clipped by 1 base and J by 3 bases; unmatched bases: 5. The CDR3 sequence is 16 residues long. The CDR3 sequence is CASSQVGGTGGYEQYF. The CDR3 DNA follows: TGCGCCAGCAGCCAAGTTGGGGGGACAGGGGGCTACGAGCAGTACTTC.

This clone was counted between two and nine times. The rearrangement joins TRBV2 to TRBJ2-2, with TRBD1 as a possible D gene (5 bases). The CDR3 has 15 amino acids. Per the germline V gene, CDR1 is SNHLY and CDR2 is FYNNEI. The V and J ends lost 3 bases and 0 bases respectively, with 8 bases between them. The CDR3 sequence is CASSDRTSNTGELFF. In DNA form, the CDR3 reads TGTGCCAGCAGTGATCGGACATCGAACACCGGGGAGCTGTTTTTT.

This chain uses TRBV11-2 with TRBJ2-2; 8 bases agree with TRBD2. Trimming took 5 bases from V and 3 from J; bases not matched to a gene: 8. Germline V CDR1 and CDR2: SGHAT, FQNNGV. The CDR3 consists of 16 residues. Here the CDR3 reads CASSPTGTRYTGELFF. CDR3 coding DNA: TGTGCCAGCAGCCCGACCGGGACTAGATACACCGGGGAGCTGTTTTTT.

The chain combines TRBV28 with TRBJ1-4, with TRBD1 matching 8 bases. The V and J ends lost 11 bases and 0 bases, in that order; junction bases with no gene match: 8. The CDR3 is made up of 15 amino acids. The V gene's germline CDR1 is MDHEN and CDR2 SYDVKM. The CDR3 DNA reads as TGTGCCGGACAGGGTGGTTCGGCAACTAATGAAAAACTGTTTTTT. Translated: CAGQGGSATNEKLFF. Based on the CDR3 plus reference TRBV28 and TRBJ1-4, the full variable domain is DVKVTQSSRYLVKRTGEKVFLECVQDMDHENMFWYRQDPGLGLRLIYFSYDVKMKEKGDIPEGYSVSREKKERFSLILESASTNQTSMYLCAGQGGSATNEKLFFGSGTQLSVL.

This clone was seen a few times. V gene TRBV6-6 combines with J gene TRBJ1-2, with 7 bases aligning to TRBD1. CDR1 and CDR2 from the germline V gene are MNHNY and SVGAGI (reference sequence). The CDR3 runs 13 residues. V lost 4 bases, J lost 8 bases, and 7 bases stayed unmatched. CDR3: CASSLDRHTGYTF. DNA for the CDR3: TGTGCCAGCAGTTTGGACAGGCACACAGGCTACACCTTC.

The chain uses TRBV4-2 and TRBJ2-3; D not certain. The CDR3 runs 14 residues. The V gene lost 0 bases and the J gene lost 4 bases, with 8 bases spanning the gap. Germline CDR1 is LGHNA and CDR2 is YNFKEQ. Here the CDR3 DNA reads TGTGCCAGCAGCCAAGATGGGCCCGCAGATACGCAGTATTTT. This encodes CASSQDGPADTQYF.

The chain couples TRBV10-3 to TRBJ1-1; D perhaps matches TRBD1 (6 bases). V was cut by 4 bases and J by 3 bases, with 15 bases left in between. Germline CDR1 ENHRY, CDR2 SYGVKD. CDR3 length: 15 residues. The CDR3 here is CAISVRGEGDTEAFF. DNA of the CDR3: TGTGCCATCAGTGTTCGGGGCGAGGGGGACACTGAAGCTTTCTTT.

The rearrangement joins TRBV30 to TRBJ1-4; TRBD1 is a possible D gene (5 bases). V dropped 1 base and J dropped 5 bases, with 5 bases sitting between them. The CDR3 runs to 12 residues. Germline V lookup: CDR1 GTSNPN, CDR2 SVGIG (reference sequence). The CDR3 coding sequence is TGTGCCTGGAGTGGACAGAATGAAAAACTGTTTTTT. Its protein product is CAWSGQNEKLFF.

This CDR3 is CASAPGGLGTEAFF. CDR3 in DNA: TGTGCCAGCGCCCCCGGGGGATTGGGGACTGAAGCTTTCTTT. The chain recombines TRBV27 with TRBJ1-1; TRBD1 is a possible D gene (5 bases). The length of the CDR3 is 14 residues. Trimming took 8 bases from V and 5 from J, leaving 18 bases between them. Germline V gene sequence: CDR1 MNHEY, CDR2 SMNVEV (reference sequence).

This sequence joins TRBV5-1 and TRBJ2-3; the match to TRBD2 covers 9 bases. V dropped 9 bases and J dropped 8; count of bases not matched to a gene: 13. Per germline, CDR1 SGHRS and CDR2 YFSETQ. The CDR3 runs to 14 residues. CDR3 bases: TGCGCCACCCAAGAAGCGGGGGGCTCGTCTACGCAGTATTTT. Translation gives CATQEAGGSSTQYF.

This clone was counted between two and nine times. The V and J genes are TRBV19 and TRBJ2-7, with 7 bases matching TRBD1. CDR1 is LNHDA and CDR2 is SQIVND in the germline V gene (reference sequence). V was pared by 3 bases and J by 1 base, with 6 bases of the junction left unmatched. CDR3 size: 15 residues. CDR3 sequence: CASSMGQISSYEQYF. The DNA for the CDR3 is TGTGCCAGTAGTATGGGACAGATTTCGTCCTACGAGCAGTACTTC.

V and J are TRBV5-4 and TRBJ2-1, with a possible D match to TRBD2 (6 bases). The V gene's germline CDR1 is SGHNT and CDR2 YYREEE (reference sequence). V lost 3 bases to trimming and J lost 5 bases, with 15 bases between them. There are 15 residues in the CDR3. CDR3 DNA: TGTGCCAGCAGCTCCAGGAGGGAGCGGAACAATGAGCAGTTCTTC. Translation: CASSSRRERNNEQFF.